Following are 24 T cell receptor beta chains from one sample sequenced in a study of shared clonotypes between healthy human individuals. TCRdb keeps only in-frame clones here, not all; method: immunoSEQ multiplex PCR. The sample yields some 2,100,000 clones, about 93% seen once. In the naive CD8 group, cells lacked CD45RO and were positively selected for CCR7, so terminally differentiated effector memory CD45RA+ cells were left out. Material: naive CD8+ T cells from PBMCs. The source of these receptors is a man aged 18-30 years in good health. Some clones in this sample may be carry-over from other donors' samples.

This chain links TRBV7-9 with TRBJ2-1, with D perhaps matching TRBD1 (5 bases). V lost 6 bases to trimming and J lost 5 bases, with 23 bases between them. This CDR3 contains 17 residues. Germline V gene data show CDR1 as SEHNR and CDR2 as FQNEAQ (reference sequence). This CDR3 is CASSPPAGSRANNEQFF. CDR3 DNA sequence: TGTGCCAGCAGTCCACCCGCCGGAAGCAGGGCGAACAATGAGCAGTTCTTC.

The chain is built from TRBV4-2 and TRBJ1-4, with 12 bases that match TRBD1. From germline, CDR1 is LGHNA and CDR2 YNFKEQ. This CDR3 comprises 18 residues. The V and J ends lost 0 bases and 8 bases, in that order; junction bases with no gene match: 10. This chain's CDR3 is CASSQDRDRGRGNEKLFF. In nucleotides, the CDR3 is TGTGCCAGCAGCCAAGACCGGGACAGGGGGCGCGGCAACGAAAAACTGTTTTTT.

V usage is TRBV28 and J usage is TRBJ1-1, with D perhaps TRBD1 (5 bases). V lost 6 bases and J lost 3, with 23 bases in between. The CDR3 length is 17 residues. Germline V gene data show CDR1 as MDHEN and CDR2 as SYDVKM. In nucleotides, the CDR3 is TGTGCCAGCAGGTCTAACACCAGGGATTGGGGCGACACTGAAGCTTTCTTT. Amino acids: CASRSNTRDWGDTEAFF.

A word on this clone: Other DNA sequences in this specimen translate into the identical CDR3. The J gene is TRBJ2-7, the V gene TRBV9; 7 nucleotides match TRBD2. CDR3 size: 14 residues. Trimming took 4 bases from V and 3 from J; bases not matched to a gene: 7. Germline CDR1 reads SGDLS; CDR2 reads YYNGEE. CDR3 DNA: TGTGCCAGCAGCACGACTGGCGGGAGCTACGAGCAGTACTTC. It codes for CASSTTGGSYEQYF.

The chain uses TRBV27 and TRBJ2-5; 12 bases match TRBD1. This CDR3 spans 15 amino acids. Germline values: CDR1 MNHEY, CDR2 SMNVEV (reference sequence). The trim removed 4 bases at V and 4 bases at J, leaving 4 bases unmatched. In DNA form, the CDR3 reads TGTGCCAGCAGTTCCCGGGACAGGGGGCCAGAGACCCAGTACTTC. Translating gives CASSSRDRGPETQYF.

The chain links TRBV19 to TRBJ2-5; D is unresolved. The CDR3 has 11 residues. V was cut by 4 bases and J by 8 bases, with 8 bases left in between. Germline V gene sequence: CDR1 LNHDA, CDR2 SQIVND (reference sequence). The CDR3 sequence is CASSSLRTQYF. The CDR3 DNA follows: TGTGCCAGTAGTAGTTTGCGAACCCAGTACTTC.

Concerning this clone: Germline and junction disagree at one end, which may indicate a read error. V usage is TRBV6-1 and J usage is TRBJ2-7; TRBD2 might be the D (6 bases). The CDR3 loop spans 15 amino acids. The V gene's germline CDR1 is MNHNS and CDR2 SASEGT. The CDR3 loop reads CASSEEAGSSYEQYF. The CDR3 DNA is TGTGCCAGCAGCGAAGAAGCGGGTAGCTCCTACGAGCAGTACTTC.

The chain links TRBV28 to TRBJ2-1; D gene ambiguous. The germline V gene encodes CDR1 MDHEN and CDR2 SYDVKM. The CDR3 is 15 amino acids. The germline V and J ends were trimmed by 3 bases and 1 base, with 10 bases remaining between them. CDR3 loop: CASSLSSLSYNEQFF. The CDR3 DNA sequence: TGTGCCAGCAGTTTGAGTAGCCTTTCCTACAATGAGCAGTTCTTC.

V usage is TRBV7-9 and J usage is TRBJ2-1; D may match TRBD1 or TRBD2 (6 bases each). Trimming removed 2 bases at V and 0 bases at J, with 11 bases between. Germline loops: CDR1 SEHNR, CDR2 FQNEAQ (reference sequence). The CDR3 contains 16 residues. CDR3 region: CASSLKGGNSYNEQFF. CDR3 in DNA: TGTGCCAGCAGCTTAAAAGGGGGGAACTCCTACAATGAGCAGTTCTTC. The full variable domain, completed using reference TRBV7-9 and TRBJ2-1, is DTGVSQNPRHKITKRGQNVTFRCDPISEHNRLYWYRQTLGQGPEFLTYFQNEAQLEKSRLLSDRFSAERPKGSFSTLEIQRTEQGDSAMYLCASSLKGGNSYNEQFFGPGTRLTVL.

V gene TRBV7-9 combines with J gene TRBJ2-7; TRBD1 matches 8 bases. V gave up 6 bases and J gave up 2 bases; unmatched junction bases: 12. From germline, CDR1 is SEHNR and CDR2 FQNEAQ (reference sequence). This CDR3 spans 16 amino acids. CDR3 loop: CASRPLTGVPPYEQYF. CDR3 sequence (DNA): TGTGCCAGCAGACCTCTGACAGGGGTGCCTCCCTACGAGCAGTACTTC. Complete variable domain (other parts from reference TRBV7-9 and TRBJ2-7): DTGVSQNPRHKITKRGQNVTFRCDPISEHNRLYWYRQTLGQGPEFLTYFQNEAQLEKSRLLSDRFSAERPKGSFSTLEIQRTEQGDSAMYLCASRPLTGVPPYEQYFGPGTRLTVT.

V is TRBV7-8 and J is TRBJ2-3, with a possible D match to TRBD1 (7 bases). V dropped 0 bases and J dropped 8 bases, with 18 bases sitting between them. Germline CDR1 and CDR2: SGHVS and FQNEAQ. The CDR3 has 16 residues. The DNA for the CDR3 is TGTGCCAGCAGCTTAGCGGGGGGACAGCCTTCGGTTACGCAGTATTTT. The encoded protein is CASSLAGGQPSVTQYF.

This chain joins TRBV29-1 and TRBJ2-6; D ambiguous. V shed 1 base and J shed 0 bases, with 13 bases lying between them. The CDR3 length is 17 residues. Germline CDR1 and CDR2: SQVTM and ANQGSEA. In nucleotides, the CDR3 is TGCAGCGTTGAAGCCCCGGATCGTAACTCTGGGGCCAACGTCCTGACTTTC. Its translation is CSVEAPDRNSGANVLTF.

A single count supports this clone. V and J are TRBV4-2 and TRBJ1-6; the D is unclear. Germline-derived CDR1 and CDR2 are LGHNA and YNFKEQ. The V and J ends lost 4 bases and 7 bases respectively, with 11 bases between them. The CDR3 is 14 amino acids. The CDR3 DNA follows: TGTGCCAGCAGCCTCACAGCTTGGAATTCACCCCTCCACTTT. The encoded protein is CASSLTAWNSPLHF.

The rearrangement uses TRBV5-1 and TRBJ2-1; 13 bases agree with TRBD2. V gave up 4 bases and J gave up 9 bases; unmatched junction bases: 7. This CDR3 spans 15 amino acids. The germline CDR1 and CDR2 sequences are SGHRS and YFSETQ. CDR3 sequence (DNA): TGCGCCAGCAGCGGAACTAGCGGGAGGGCAACTGAGCAGTTCTTC. It translates to CASSGTSGRATEQFF. Drawing the rest from reference TRBV5-1 and TRBJ2-1, the complete variable domain is KAGVTQTPRYLIKTRGQQVTLSCSPISGHRSVSWYQQTPGQGLQFLFEYFSETQRNKGNFPGRFSGRQFSNSRSEMNVSTLELGDSALYLCASSGTSGRATEQFFGPGTRLTVL.

The J gene is TRBJ2-1, the V gene TRBV4-1, with 8 positions matching TRBD2. CDR1 and CDR2 from the germline V gene are MGHRA and YSYEKL. V was clipped by 5 bases and J by 3 bases; unmatched bases: 6. This CDR3 comprises 15 residues. Written as DNA, the CDR3 is TGCGCCAGCAGCTCTGATAGCGGGATCTACAATGAGCAGTTCTTC. Protein product: CASSSDSGIYNEQFF.

The rearrangement links TRBV5-4 to TRBJ2-7, with TRBD2 matching 7 bases. The CDR3 runs to 15 residues. V was clipped by 2 bases and J by 3 bases; unmatched bases: 8. From germline, CDR1 is SGHNT and CDR2 YYREEE (reference sequence). CDR3 nucleotide sequence: TGTGCCAGCAGCTTAGGGCGCGGGAGCCACTACGAGCAGTACTTC. This translates into CASSLGRGSHYEQYF.

J is TRBJ2-7 and V is TRBV11-2; D unclear. The V gene's germline CDR1 is SGHAT and CDR2 FQNNGV. Between the trimmed V and J ends, which lost 2 bases and 3 bases, there was a span of 5 bases. CDR3 length: 12 residues. The CDR3 coding sequence is TGTGCCAGCAGCTTACATCGCTACGAGCAGTACTTC. This translates into CASSLHRYEQYF.

This clone appeared once. V gene TRBV7-9 combines with J gene TRBJ2-2, with 10 bases aligning to TRBD2. This CDR3 comprises 19 residues. J gave up 3 bases and V 1 base, and 11 bases lay outside the gene matches. CDR1 SEHNR and CDR2 FQNEAQ come from the germline V gene (reference sequence). Here the CDR3 DNA reads TGTGCCAGCAGCTTAGAGGTGCGCCTAGCGGGGGACCACACCGGGGAGCTGTTTTTT. It translates to CASSLEVRLAGDHTGELFF.

The V gene is TRBV27, the J gene TRBJ2-1; D is unclear. The germline gives CDR1 MNHEY, CDR2 SMNVEV (reference sequence). Trimming cost V 5 bases and J 6 bases, with 14 bases left between them. CDR3 length: 14 residues. CDR3 residues: CASSPRTSSNEQFF. The CDR3 nucleotides are TGTGCCAGCAGTCCGAGGACCTCGTCCAATGAGCAGTTCTTC.

The V and J genes are TRBV29-1 and TRBJ2-2; possibly TRBD1 or TRBD2 for D (5 bases each). This CDR3 has 13 amino acids. Trimming stripped 2 bases from V and 4 bases from J, with 8 bases between. The germline V gene has CDR1 SQVTM and CDR2 ANQGSEA. The CDR3 loop is CSVERGGTGELFF. The CDR3 DNA reads as TGCAGCGTTGAACGGGGCGGCACCGGGGAGCTGTTTTTT.

This chain links TRBV28 with TRBJ2-7; TRBD2 aligns across 13 bases. J was trimmed by 2 bases and V by 7 bases; bases with no gene match: 14. CDR1 and CDR2 (germline): MDHEN, SYDVKM. The CDR3 has 18 residues. In nucleotides, the CDR3 is TGTGCCAGCAACCTGGGACTAGCGGGACCTCTAAGCGCCTACGAGCAGTACTTC. This codes for CASNLGLAGPLSAYEQYF.

The chain uses TRBV11-1 and TRBJ2-7; D is unclear. Germline V gives CDR1 SGHAT, CDR2 FQDESV (reference sequence). The CDR3 spans 14 residues. The germline V and J ends were trimmed by 6 bases and 3 bases, with 15 bases remaining between them. This CDR3 reads CASSEPGVGYEQYF. In DNA form, the CDR3 reads TGTGCCAGCAGTGAGCCCGGCGTGGGCTACGAGCAGTACTTC.

This chain connects TRBV27 to TRBJ2-7, with 9 bases aligning to TRBD1. V trimming: 3 bases; J trimming: 3 bases; junction bases outside the gene matches: 9. The germline gives CDR1 MNHEY, CDR2 SMNVEV (reference sequence). The CDR3 spans 16 residues. The CDR3 reads CASSFGSGQGYYEQYF. DNA of the CDR3: TGTGCCAGCAGTTTTGGTTCGGGACAGGGCTACTACGAGCAGTACTTC.

The V and J genes are TRBV27 and TRBJ2-1; 7 positions agree with TRBD2. V lost 5 bases, J lost 9 bases, and 16 bases stayed unmatched. Germline CDR1 is MNHEY and CDR2 is SMNVEV (reference sequence). The CDR3 totals 16 residues. CDR3 residues: CASSPTRGEWVIEQFF. The CDR3 DNA follows: TGTGCCAGCAGTCCGACCCGGGGGGAGTGGGTCATTGAGCAGTTCTTC.